These T cell receptor beta chains were read from a single sample in a study of T-cell memory formation after mild COVID-19. TCRdb re-derived calls from the 5' RACE reads in MiXCR, one entry per CDR3 protein. The sample records 560,000 or so distinct CDR3 sequences, 17% being singletons. Sequencing input: PBMCs or a T cell subset sorted from them (not recorded which). These receptors came from an adult woman who had mild COVID-19 (a few samples of this study predate the infection). Cell type and time point are not known. CDR3s include the opening cysteine and the closing phenylalanine or tryptophan. Fields, in order: clone size, V gene, D gene, J gene, CDR3 DNA, CDR3 protein. D genes are given only for firm matches. A clone size is listed for some rows: how often the clone was seen (once, few, many), or a class if it is expanded.

clone_size: -
v_call: TRBV2
d_call: TRBD1
j_call: TRBJ1-2
cdr3_nt: TGTGCCAGCAACCACGGGACAGGGGGCTACTATGGCTACACCTTC
cdr3_aa: CASNHGTGGYYGYTF

clone_size: few
v_call: TRBV19
d_call: -
j_call: TRBJ2-7
cdr3_nt: TGTGCCAGTAGTCGGCAGGGAGTGGACTACGAGCAGTACTTC
cdr3_aa: CASSRQGVDYEQYF

clone_size: few
v_call: TRBV29-1
d_call: TRBD2
j_call: TRBJ2-7
cdr3_nt: TGCAGCGTTGGCCTAGCGGGAGTAGGCCACGAGCAGTACTTC
cdr3_aa: CSVGLAGVGHEQYF

clone_size: -
v_call: TRBV15
d_call: -
j_call: TRBJ2-7
cdr3_nt: TGTGCCACCAGCAGGGGAGCAGGACCCTACGAGCAGTACTTC
cdr3_aa: CATSRGAGPYEQYF

clone_size: few
v_call: TRBV12-3/TRBV12-4
d_call: TRBD2
j_call: TRBJ2-3
cdr3_nt: TGTGCCAGCAGTTCAAGCGGGGGGGCCTTATCGGATACGCAGTATTTT
cdr3_aa: CASSSSGGALSDTQYF

clone_size: -
v_call: TRBV7-9
d_call: -
j_call: TRBJ2-1
cdr3_nt: TGTGCCAGCAGCTTAGAGGTCCTAGGGCGCTACAATGAGCAGTTCTTC
cdr3_aa: CASSLEVLGRYNEQFF

clone_size: -
v_call: TRBV7-3
d_call: -
j_call: TRBJ1-1
cdr3_nt: TGTGCCAGCAGCTTGGGCCCGATGAACACTGAAGCTTTCTTT
cdr3_aa: CASSLGPMNTEAFF

clone_size: many
v_call: TRBV5-1
d_call: TRBD2
j_call: TRBJ2-1
cdr3_nt: TGCGCCAGCAGCTTTCTGCCTGGCCTAGCGGGGGGGCTTAATGAGCAGTTCTTC
cdr3_aa: CASSFLPGLAGGLNEQFF

clone_size: few
v_call: TRBV25-1
d_call: TRBD2
j_call: TRBJ2-7
cdr3_nt: TGTGCCAGCAGTGAATTAGGACTAGCGGGGACCTACGAGCAGTACTTC
cdr3_aa: CASSELGLAGTYEQYF

clone_size: few
v_call: TRBV3-1
d_call: TRBD1
j_call: TRBJ1-2
cdr3_nt: TGTGCCAGCAGCCACAGGGGGAACTATGGCTACACCTTC
cdr3_aa: CASSHRGNYGYTF

clone_size: few
v_call: TRBV6-5
d_call: TRBD1
j_call: TRBJ1-2
cdr3_nt: TGTGCCAGCAGTTCCGGGACAGGGTTATGGGGCTACACCTTC
cdr3_aa: CASSSGTGLWGYTF